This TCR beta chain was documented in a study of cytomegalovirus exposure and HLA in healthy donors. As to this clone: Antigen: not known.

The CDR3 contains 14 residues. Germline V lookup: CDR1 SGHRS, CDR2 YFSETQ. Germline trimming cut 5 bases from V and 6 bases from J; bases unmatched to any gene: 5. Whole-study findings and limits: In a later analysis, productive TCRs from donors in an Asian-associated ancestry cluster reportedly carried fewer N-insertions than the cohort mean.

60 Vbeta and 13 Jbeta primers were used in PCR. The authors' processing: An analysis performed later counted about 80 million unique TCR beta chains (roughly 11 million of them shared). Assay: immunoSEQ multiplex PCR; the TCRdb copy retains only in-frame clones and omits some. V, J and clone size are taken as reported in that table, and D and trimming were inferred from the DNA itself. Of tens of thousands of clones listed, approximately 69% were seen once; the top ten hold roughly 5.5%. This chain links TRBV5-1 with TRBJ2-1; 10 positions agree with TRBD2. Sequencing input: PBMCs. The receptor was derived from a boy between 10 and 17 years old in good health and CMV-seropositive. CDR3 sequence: CASRGLAQFNEQFF. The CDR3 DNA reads TGCGCCAGCAGGGGACTAGCGCAATTCAATGAGCAGTTCTTC.